Listed below are T cell receptor beta chains from one sample, sequenced in a study of siplizumab effects on memory and regulatory T cells. Antigens for these TCRs are unknown. The data were produced by immunoSEQ multiplex PCR, yet TCRdb's version contains in-frame clones alone and is incomplete. This table has about 15,000 clones, approximately 49% appearing once. Sequenced input: CFSE-low (dividing) CD4+ T cells sorted from an allogeneic mixed lymphocyte reaction. The source of these receptors is a human donor in good health; the cells came from an allogeneic mixed lymphocyte reaction. CDR3s include the opening cysteine and the closing phenylalanine or tryptophan.

v_call	cdr3_aa
TRBV12-5	CASGLVRGQGWTGANVLTF
TRBV19	CASSTQWTATSNTEAFF
TRBV7-2	CASSLGLARADTQYF
TRBV2	CASKAGSSYNEQFF
TRBV19	CASSDEDTDTQYF
TRBV30	CAWSKARGVVNTEAFF
TRBV6-5	CASSRANYGYTF
TRBV10-3	CAIKRTGEETQYF
TRBV28	CASSSLLSGGTEAFF
TRBV6-5	CASGRQGGSTEAFF
TRBV6-6	CASSWTSGYGSEQFF
TRBV11-2	CASSSGQPQETQYF
TRBV7-2	CASSLTSAGGPYEQYF
TRBV7-9	CASSLGGSSDGYTF
TRBV11-2	CASSLNRGSETQYF
TRBV19	CASSIGVHMNTEAFF
TRBV9	CASSARGSMSVGELFF
TRBV10-3	CASSYQGLDSYEQYF